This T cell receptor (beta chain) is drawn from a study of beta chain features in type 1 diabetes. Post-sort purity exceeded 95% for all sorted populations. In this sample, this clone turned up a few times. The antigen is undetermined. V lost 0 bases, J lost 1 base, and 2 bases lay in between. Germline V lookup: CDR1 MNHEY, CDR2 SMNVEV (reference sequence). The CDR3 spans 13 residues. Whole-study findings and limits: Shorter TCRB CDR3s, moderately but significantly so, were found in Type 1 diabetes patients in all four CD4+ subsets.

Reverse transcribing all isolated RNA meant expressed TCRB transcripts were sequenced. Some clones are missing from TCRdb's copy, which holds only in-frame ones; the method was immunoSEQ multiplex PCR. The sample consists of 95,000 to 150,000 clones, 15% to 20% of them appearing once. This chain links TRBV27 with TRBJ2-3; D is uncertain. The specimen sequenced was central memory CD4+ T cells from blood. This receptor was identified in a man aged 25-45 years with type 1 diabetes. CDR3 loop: CASSLSGTDTQYF. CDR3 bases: TGTGCCAGCAGTTTATCCGGCACAGATACGCAGTATTTT.